The source of this T cell receptor (beta chain) is a study of CD8 T cells in Susac syndrome. The CDR3 is made up of 14 amino acids. V lost 3 bases and J lost 2, with 11 bases in between. The V gene's germline CDR1 is KGHSH and CDR2 LQKENI. An amount of RNA that ranged from about 0.45 to 1 ug was reverse transcribed with random hexamers. Across 54 Vbeta and 13 Jbeta, TCR beta CDR3 was amplified with immunoSEQ multiplex PCR. TCRdb independently ran MiXCR on the immunoSEQ multiplex PCR reads; one entry per CDR3 protein. The table shows about 120,000 distinct CDR3 sequences, with roughly 94% occurring only once.

The TCR originated in a human donor with Susac syndrome. This chain links TRBV18 with TRBJ2-7; D tentatively fits TRBD1 or TRBD2 (5 bases each). The source material was CD8+ T cells from PBMCs. The CDR3 sequence: CASSPRGEAYEQYF. In DNA form, the CDR3 reads TGTGCCAGCTCACCTAGAGGGGAAGCCTACGAGCAGTACTTC.